These T cell receptor beta chains were read from a single sample in a study of CD8+ T cells in alopecia areata. The repertoire was sequenced with immunoSEQ multiplex PCR; TCRdb's copy has only in-frame clones and lacks some. The table includes fewer than 200,000 clones, about 60% detected once. The specimen was CD8+ T cells sorted from blood, collected at week 24, from a patient treated with tofacitinib. Every receptor here comes from a human donor with alopecia areata. The CDR3 runs from the conserved cysteine through the conserved F or W. The order of the fields is J gene, V gene, D gene, clone size, CDR3 protein, CDR3 DNA. A D gene is named only where the DNA matches it firmly. Where a row states a size, it is once, few, many or the class of an expanded clone; other rows omit it.

>TRBJ1-2|TRBV28|TRBD1|.
CASSFPGQGRRGYTF
TGTGCCAGCAGTTTCCCGGGACAGGGGCGGCGTGGCTACACCTTC
>TRBJ1-2|TRBV2|TRBD1|.
CASSERGQRPNYGYTF
TGTGCCAGCAGTGAAAGGGGACAGAGGCCTAACTATGGCTACACCTTC
>TRBJ2-1|TRBV7-9|TRBD2|.
CASSSPAGGEQFF
TGTGCCAGCAGCTCCCCGGCGGGGGGCGAGCAGTTCTTC
>TRBJ2-5|TRBV4-1|TRBD2|.
CASSHPTSGGEETQYF
TGCGCCAGCAGCCACCCGACTAGCGGGGGGGAAGAGACCCAGTACTTC
>TRBJ1-2|TRBV30|.|.
CAWPGTGSSGYTF
TGTGCCTGGCCCGGTACAGGGTCTTCTGGCTACACCTTC
>TRBJ2-3|TRBV5-4|.|.
CASSPRPTDTQYF
TGTGCCAGCAGCCCCCGGCCCACAGATACGCAGTATTTT
>TRBJ2-7|TRBV30|.|.
CAWAGDTSTYEQYF
TGTGCCTGGGCCGGGGATACAAGCACTTACGAGCAGTACTTC
>TRBJ2-5|TRBV5-1|.|.
CASSFRGNVQETQYF
TGCGCCAGCAGCTTCCGGGGCAACGTGCAAGAGACCCAGTACTTC
>TRBJ1-2|TRBV7-9|.|.
CASSLGAGYWYGYTF
TGTGCCAGCAGCTTAGGGGCAGGCTATTGGTATGGCTACACCTTC
>TRBJ1-6|TRBV6-6|.|.
CASRTNSPLHF
TGTGCCAGCAGAACGAATTCACCCCTCCACTTT
>TRBJ2-4|TRBV2|TRBD2|.
CASSEAVTSGNIQYF
TGTGCCAGCAGTGAAGCTGTGACTAGCGGGAACATTCAGTACTTC
>TRBJ2-5|TRBV6-5|.|.
CASAWIGAQETQYF
TGTGCCAGCGCCTGGATCGGAGCCCAAGAGACCCAGTACTTC
>TRBJ1-1|TRBV19|.|few
CASSRGNTEAFF
TGTGCCAGTAGTCGTGGGAACACTGAAGCTTTCTTT
>TRBJ1-6|TRBV9|.|.
CASTRELNNSPLHF
TGTGCCAGCACGCGAGAACTTAATAATTCACCCCTCCACTTT
>TRBJ2-7|TRBV6-1|TRBD2|.
CASRSSGGRTYEQYF
TGTGCCAGCAGATCAAGCGGGGGTAGGACCTACGAGCAGTACTTC
>TRBJ2-1|TRBV30|.|.
CAWSVATYNEQFF
TGTGCCTGGAGTGTAGCCACGTACAATGAGCAGTTCTTC
>TRBJ2-5|TRBV7-9|TRBD2|few
CASSHRTSGDPRGSQYF
TGTGCCAGCAGTCATCGCACTAGCGGGGACCCTCGGGGGTCCCAGTACTTC
>TRBJ1-2|TRBV2|.|.
CASRDYGYTF
TGTGCCAGCAGGGATTATGGCTACACCTTC
>TRBJ2-5|TRBV10-3|.|few
CAIRDSGGIETQYF
TGTGCCATCCGCGACTCTGGAGGGATAGAGACCCAGTACTTC
>TRBJ2-7|TRBV9|TRBD1|.
CASSAPSGGNEQYF
TGTGCCAGCAGCGCGCCGTCAGGGGGCAACGAGCAGTACTTC
>TRBJ2-1|TRBV5-6|TRBD2|.
CASSFGGGSGNEQFF
TGTGCCAGCAGCTTCGGCGGGGGGTCTGGCAATGAGCAGTTCTTC
>TRBJ2-4|TRBV29-1|TRBD2|.
CSVGSSGGVKNIQYF
TGCAGCGTCGGGTCTAGCGGGGGGGTCAAAAACATTCAGTACTTC
>TRBJ2-3|TRBV27|.|.
CASSAAQVTDTQYF
TGTGCCAGCAGTGCCGCACAGGTTACAGATACGCAGTATTTT
>TRBJ1-2|TRBV9|TRBD1|.
CASSVDRGLDGYTF
TGTGCCAGCAGCGTAGACAGGGGCTTGGATGGCTACACCTTC
>TRBJ1-1|TRBV7-9|TRBD1|.
CASSSPDRGPGTEAFF
TGTGCCAGCAGCTCACCGGACAGGGGGCCGGGTACTGAAGCTTTCTTT
>TRBJ1-2|TRBV25-1|.|.
CASSGDTLGYTF
TGTGCCAGCAGTGGGGACACCCTTGGCTACACCTTC
>TRBJ1-2|TRBV30|.|once
CAWTPPAGTAYYGYTF
TGTGCCTGGACACCCCCGGCTGGGACGGCCTACTATGGCTACACCTTC
>TRBJ2-3|TRBV13|TRBD2|.
CASSHGGNMGTDTQYF
TGTGCCAGCAGCCACGGGGGGAATATGGGGACAGATACGCAGTATTTT
>TRBJ2-2|TRBV29-1|TRBD1|.
CSVTGDTGELFF
TGCAGCGTTACAGGGGACACCGGGGAGCTGTTTTTT
>TRBJ1-1|TRBV4-1|TRBD1|.
CASSQARQGKDTEAFF
TGCGCCAGCAGCCAGGCCAGACAGGGGAAGGACACTGAAGCTTTCTTT
>TRBJ2-1|TRBV29-1|.|.
CSVRTAFYNEQFF
TGCAGCGTTAGGACAGCCTTTTACAATGAGCAGTTCTTC
>TRBJ1-4|TRBV5-1|TRBD1|.
CASSFDRGNEKLFF
TGCGCCAGCAGCTTTGACAGGGGTAATGAAAAACTGTTTTTT